The 14 T cell receptor beta chains reported below all come from one sample, sequenced in a study of a mutant IDH1 vaccine in newly diagnosed glioma. Time point defined: week 23, last vaccination. Mutant IDH1 20-mer peptide, at 300 ug, made up each vaccine dose, with topical imiquimod. Measured with immunoSEQ multiplex PCR; TCRdb has only the in-frame clones, and not every one. The sample contains tens of thousands of clones, 75% to 90% of which appear only once. Their target antigens are unknown. The sample was PBMCs, taken from a glioma patient whose treatment included an IDH1 peptide vaccine. Receptor source: a man younger than 35 with glioma.

This clone was seen only once. V is TRBV5-4 and J is TRBJ1-2; possible D gene TRBD1, 5 bases. Trimming removed 4 bases from V and 3 bases from J, with 19 bases in between. This CDR3 is 16 amino acids long. Germline-derived CDR1 and CDR2 are SGHNT and YYREEE (reference sequence). The CDR3 sequence is CASSVMGGGRDYGYTF. As DNA, the CDR3 is TGTGCCAGCAGCGTCATGGGCGGGGGTAGGGACTATGGCTACACCTTC.

The rearrangement links TRBV11-2 to TRBJ2-3; D might be TRBD2 (6 bases). CDR3 length equals 15 residues. V lost 5 bases and J 6 bases, leaving 18 bases between the germline ends. CDR1 is SGHAT, CDR2 FQNNGV, per germline. For the CDR3, the DNA is TGTGCCAGCAGCCTACAGTACGTTGGGGGGGATACGCAGTATTTT. This translates into CASSLQYVGGDTQYF.

The chain is built from TRBV5-1 and TRBJ1-2; a possible D gene is TRBD1 (6 bases). The CDR3 is 14 residues long. Germline lookup yields CDR1 SGHRS and CDR2 YFSETQ. The V end was cut by 6 bases, the J end by 4 bases, with 16 bases between. CDR3 sequence: CASTPAQGSYGYTF. CDR3 coding DNA: TGCGCCAGCACCCCGGCGCAGGGGTCCTATGGCTACACCTTC.

The chain recombines TRBV4-3 with TRBJ1-2; TRBD1 aligns across 8 bases. Germline assignment: CDR1 LGHNA and CDR2 YSLEER. V lost 2 bases to trimming and J lost 6 bases; unmatched junction nucleotides: 11. The CDR3 has 16 amino acids. CDR3: CASSQRATGAIDGYTF. Written as DNA, the CDR3 is TGCGCCAGCAGCCAACGGGCGACAGGGGCAATCGATGGCTACACCTTC.

This chain connects TRBV5-1 to TRBJ1-6, with D perhaps matching TRBD1 (6 bases). The CDR3 runs to 15 residues. Between the trimmed V and J ends, which lost 0 bases and 6 bases, there was a span of 10 bases. Germline V lookup: CDR1 SGHRS, CDR2 YFSETQ. CDR3 protein: CASSLAGGPNSPLHF. For the CDR3, the DNA is TGCGCCAGCAGCTTGGCCGGGGGGCCTAATTCACCCCTCCACTTT.

The chain employs TRBV7-9 and TRBJ1-2, with D hard to call. This CDR3 is 16 amino acids long. The V end was cut by 5 bases, the J end by 5 bases, with 21 bases between. Germline CDR1 is SEHNR and CDR2 is FQNEAQ (reference sequence). The CDR3 bases are TGTGCCAGCAGCCCACCCGAGGCCCCGCTCTTATATGGCTACACCTTC. Amino acid sequence: CASSPPEAPLLYGYTF. Complete variable domain (other parts from reference TRBV7-9 and TRBJ1-2): DTGVSQNPRHKITKRGQNVTFRCDPISEHNRLYWYRQTLGQGPEFLTYFQNEAQLEKSRLLSDRFSAERPKGSFSTLEIQRTEQGDSAMYLCASSPPEAPLLYGYTFGSGTRLTVV.

J is TRBJ2-7 and V is TRBV27; D ambiguous. Trimming left V 4 bases short and J 0 bases short, with 4 bases between. The CDR3 spans 12 residues. The V gene's germline CDR1 is MNHEY and CDR2 SMNVEV (reference sequence). CDR3 amino acids: CASSSTSYEQYF. The DNA of the CDR3 is TGTGCCAGCAGTTCTACCTCCTACGAGCAGTACTTC.

The chain carries TRBV9 and TRBJ2-1; D gene uncertain. The V gene lost 2 bases and the J gene lost 8 bases, with 8 bases spanning the gap. The CDR3 contains 12 residues. Per the germline V gene, CDR1 is SGDLS and CDR2 is YYNGEE. CDR3 region: CASSVQRDEQFF. CDR3 in DNA: TGTGCCAGCAGCGTTCAAAGGGATGAGCAGTTCTTC.

This clone has just one count. The genes are TRBV6-5 and TRBJ2-7; 10 bases map to TRBD1. V lost 5 bases and J lost 1; bases outside the gene matches: 2. The CDR3 has 14 residues. CDR1 and CDR2 (germline): MNHEY, SVGAGI. The CDR3 sequence: CASSPGQGSYEQYF. The CDR3 nucleotides read TGTGCCAGCAGTCCGGGACAGGGGTCCTACGAGCAGTACTTC.

The chain carries TRBV30 and TRBJ1-2; D unresolved. This CDR3 spans 13 amino acids. Trimming took off 1 base at V and 8 bases at J, with 14 bases between the two ends. Germline V gene sequence: CDR1 GTSNPN, CDR2 SVGIG (reference sequence). The CDR3 sequence is CAWSGRDPGGYTF. The CDR3 bases are TGTGCCTGGAGTGGCCGGGATCCAGGCGGCTACACCTTC.

The chain has TRBV6-5 and TRBJ1-4, with 8 nucleotides matching TRBD1. The V segment lost 4 bases and the J segment 8 bases; nucleotides outside the gene matches: 9. CDR3 size: 15 residues. CDR1 is MNHEY and CDR2 is SVGAGI in the germline V gene. CDR3: CASSSPRTGREKLFF. Written as DNA, the CDR3 is TGTGCCAGCAGTTCCCCCCGGACAGGGAGGGAAAAACTGTTTTTT.

This clone was observed a handful of times. V is TRBV7-2 and J is TRBJ1-5, with D tentatively TRBD1 (6 bases). Between the trimmed V and J ends, which lost 5 bases and 2 bases, there was a span of 13 bases. Germline assignment: CDR1 SGHTA and CDR2 FQGNSA. The CDR3 loop spans 15 amino acids. In nucleotides, the CDR3 is TGTGCCAGCAGCCGTACCTGGGGGCGCAATCAGCCCCAGCATTTT. Protein sequence: CASSRTWGRNQPQHF.

This clone was recorded only once. This chain links TRBV6-5 with TRBJ1-1; weak D call: TRBD1 (5 bases). CDR1 is MNHEY and CDR2 is SVGAGI in the germline V gene. The CDR3 loop spans 13 amino acids. Trimming pared 7 bases from V and 10 bases from J, leaving 19 bases between. CDR3 amino acids: CASNLPGGGTAFF. CDR3 sequence (DNA): TGTGCCAGCAACCTCCCGGGGGGGGGAACAGCTTTCTTT.

The chain employs TRBV7-9 and TRBJ2-1; 9 nucleotides agree with TRBD1. V shed 0 bases, J shed 6 bases, and the junction held 6 bases outside the gene matches. CDR1 and CDR2 (germline): SEHNR, FQNEAQ (reference sequence). The CDR3 loop spans 16 amino acids. The CDR3: CASSLAGTGFSNEQFF. CDR3 in DNA: TGTGCCAGCAGCTTAGCCGGGACAGGGTTTTCCAATGAGCAGTTCTTC.